Listed below are T cell receptor beta chains from one sample, sequenced in a study of spatial heterogeneity in lung cancer. TCRdb used MiXCR to reprocess the 5' RACE reads, holding one entry per CDR3 protein. The data hold about 5,000 distinct CDR3 sequences, with around 3.1% observed a single time. This specimen was normal lung tissue next to the tumor, taken at surgery. The source of these receptors is a male donor with early-stage non-small cell lung cancer. Both conserved end residues are part of each CDR3. The order of the fields is clone size, J gene, D gene, V gene, CDR3 protein, CDR3 DNA. A D gene is named only where the DNA matches it firmly. Expanded clones get a size class; other rows say once, few or many, or leave the size out.

clone_size: medium-sized
j_call: TRBJ2-7
d_call: NA
v_call: TRBV7-2
cdr3_aa: CASSPGFGKDEQYF
cdr3_nt: TGTGCCTCTTCCCCAGGGTTCGGAAAAGACGAGCAGTACTTC

clone_size: medium-sized
j_call: TRBJ1-6
d_call: TRBD1
v_call: TRBV7-2
cdr3_aa: CASSKQTGGNSPLHF
cdr3_nt: TGTGCCAGCAGCAAACAGACAGGGGGTAATTCACCCCTCCACTTT

clone_size: medium-sized
j_call: TRBJ2-3
d_call: TRBD1
v_call: TRBV29-1
cdr3_aa: CSANRDRGTDTQYF
cdr3_nt: TGCAGCGCAAACCGGGACAGGGGCACAGATACGCAGTATTTT

clone_size: few
j_call: TRBJ2-3
d_call: TRBD2
v_call: TRBV12-3/TRBV12-4
cdr3_aa: CAFTRASGGAWADTQYF
cdr3_nt: TGTGCCTTCACCCGGGCTAGCGGGGGGGCCTGGGCAGATACGCAGTATTTT

clone_size: large
j_call: TRBJ1-1
d_call: NA
v_call: TRBV12-3/TRBV12-4
cdr3_aa: CASSFSSSNTEAFF
cdr3_nt: TGTGCCAGCAGTTTTTCTTCATCGAACACTGAAGCTTTCTTT

clone_size: medium-sized
j_call: TRBJ1-1
d_call: NA
v_call: TRBV7-9
cdr3_aa: CASSLVSGGPGNTEAFF
cdr3_nt: TGTGCCAGCAGCTTAGTGAGCGGGGGCCCTGGGAACACTGAAGCTTTCTTT

clone_size: many
j_call: TRBJ1-1
d_call: NA
v_call: TRBV10-2
cdr3_aa: CASSESRRTEAFF
cdr3_nt: TGCGCCAGCAGTGAGTCGAGAAGGACTGAAGCTTTCTTT

clone_size: many
j_call: TRBJ2-2
d_call: TRBD2
v_call: TRBV2
cdr3_aa: CASQSSGRLARELFF
cdr3_nt: TGTGCCAGCCAATCTAGCGGGAGACTCGCAAGGGAGCTGTTTTTT

clone_size: medium-sized
j_call: TRBJ2-3
d_call: TRBD2
v_call: TRBV12-3/TRBV12-4
cdr3_aa: CASSFQRGGTDTQYF
cdr3_nt: TGTGCCAGCAGTTTTCAGCGGGGGGGCACAGATACGCAGTATTTT

clone_size: medium-sized
j_call: TRBJ1-1
d_call: NA
v_call: TRBV20-1
cdr3_aa: CSARDPDSYTEAFF
cdr3_nt: TGCAGTGCTAGAGATCCCGACAGCTACACTGAAGCTTTCTTT

clone_size: many
j_call: TRBJ1-3
d_call: NA
v_call: TRBV4-1
cdr3_aa: CASSQRTVSGNTIYF
cdr3_nt: TGCGCCAGCAGCCAGAGGACAGTCTCTGGAAACACCATATATTTT

clone_size: many
j_call: TRBJ2-5
d_call: NA
v_call: TRBV20-1
cdr3_aa: CSATTVRQTQYF
cdr3_nt: TGCAGTGCCACGACAGTCCGGCAGACCCAGTACTTC

clone_size: medium-sized
j_call: TRBJ2-2
d_call: NA
v_call: TRBV2
cdr3_aa: CASSEGVTGELFF
cdr3_nt: TGTGCCAGCAGTGAAGGGGTCACCGGGGAGCTGTTTTTT

clone_size: medium-sized
j_call: TRBJ2-4
d_call: TRBD2
v_call: TRBV6-1
cdr3_aa: CASSAGTSTSIQYF
cdr3_nt: TGTGCCAGCAGTGCCGGGACTAGTACTTCGATTCAGTACTTC

clone_size: many
j_call: TRBJ2-3
d_call: NA
v_call: TRBV12-3/TRBV12-4
cdr3_aa: CASSGQRPTDTQYF
cdr3_nt: TGTGCCAGCAGTGGACAGCGACCCACAGATACGCAGTATTTT

clone_size: NA
j_call: TRBJ2-1
d_call: NA
v_call: TRBV12-1
cdr3_aa: CASSSHIYNEQFF
cdr3_nt: TGTGCCAGCAGCTCTCACATATACAATGAGCAGTTCTTC

clone_size: many
j_call: TRBJ2-5
d_call: TRBD2
v_call: TRBV30
cdr3_aa: CAWSVRLLAAKETQYF
cdr3_nt: TGTGCCTGGAGTGTACGTCTCCTAGCGGCTAAAGAGACCCAGTACTTC

clone_size: many
j_call: TRBJ1-1
d_call: TRBD1
v_call: TRBV7-8
cdr3_aa: CASSQGQGSRSLNTEAFF
cdr3_nt: TGTGCCAGCAGCCAGGGACAGGGGAGTAGGAGTTTGAACACTGAAGCTTTCTTT

clone_size: medium-sized
j_call: TRBJ1-2
d_call: TRBD1
v_call: TRBV6-1
cdr3_aa: CASSRGVRNGYTF
cdr3_nt: TGTGCCAGCAGCAGGGGGGTTCGAAATGGCTACACCTTC

clone_size: medium-sized
j_call: TRBJ2-1
d_call: NA
v_call: TRBV10-2
cdr3_aa: CASSRTAYNEQFF
cdr3_nt: TGCGCCAGCAGTCGGACAGCCTACAATGAGCAGTTCTTC

clone_size: medium-sized
j_call: TRBJ2-5
d_call: NA
v_call: TRBV20-1
cdr3_aa: CSAQVAAQETQYF
cdr3_nt: TGCAGTGCGCAGGTCGCAGCTCAAGAGACCCAGTACTTC

clone_size: many
j_call: TRBJ1-1
d_call: NA
v_call: TRBV9
cdr3_aa: CASSVGGSNDRAFF
cdr3_nt: TGTGCCAGCAGCGTAGGGGGTAGTAACGATCGGGCTTTCTTT

clone_size: many
j_call: TRBJ2-2
d_call: NA
v_call: TRBV30
cdr3_aa: CAWSVLAGESGELFF
cdr3_nt: TGTGCCTGGAGTGTATTGGCAGGGGAGTCCGGGGAGCTGTTTTTT

clone_size: medium-sized
j_call: TRBJ1-1
d_call: NA
v_call: TRBV4-2
cdr3_aa: CASSQDWPAPNLGTEAFF
cdr3_nt: TGTGCCAGCAGCCAAGATTGGCCAGCTCCGAACCTGGGGACTGAAGCTTTCTTT

clone_size: medium-sized
j_call: TRBJ2-1
d_call: NA
v_call: TRBV10-3
cdr3_aa: CAIRPPGSLYNEQFF
cdr3_nt: TGTGCCATCAGGCCCCCGGGATCCCTTTACAATGAGCAGTTCTTC

clone_size: medium-sized
j_call: TRBJ2-1
d_call: NA
v_call: TRBV30
cdr3_aa: CAWSVSAGVNEQFF
cdr3_nt: TGTGCCTGGAGTGTATCTGCCGGGGTCAATGAGCAGTTCTTC

clone_size: many
j_call: TRBJ2-3
d_call: NA
v_call: TRBV27
cdr3_aa: CASSLSRAADTQYF
cdr3_nt: TGTGCCAGCAGTTTAAGCAGGGCTGCAGATACGCAGTATTTT

clone_size: medium-sized
j_call: TRBJ2-5
d_call: TRBD2
v_call: TRBV7-9
cdr3_aa: CASGPGLAGQETQYF
cdr3_nt: TGTGCCAGCGGGCCGGGACTAGCGGGACAAGAGACCCAGTACTTC

clone_size: medium-sized
j_call: TRBJ1-1
d_call: NA
v_call: TRBV4-2
cdr3_aa: CASSQEGGEKAFF
cdr3_nt: TGTGCCAGCAGCCAAGAAGGGGGTGAGAAGGCTTTCTTT

clone_size: many
j_call: TRBJ2-6
d_call: NA
v_call: TRBV4-3
cdr3_aa: CASSQDGTALSGANVLTF
cdr3_nt: TGCGCCAGCAGCCAAGACGGGACGGCCCTCTCTGGGGCCAACGTCCTGACTTTC

clone_size: medium-sized
j_call: TRBJ2-1
d_call: TRBD2
v_call: TRBV20-1
cdr3_aa: CSALRLAGGPNEQFF
cdr3_nt: TGCAGTGCTTTACGACTAGCGGGGGGGCCAAATGAGCAGTTCTTC

clone_size: many
j_call: TRBJ2-2
d_call: TRBD1
v_call: TRBV7-9
cdr3_aa: CASSLGQGRHTGELFF
cdr3_nt: TGTGCCAGCAGCTTGGGACAGGGCAGACACACCGGGGAGCTGTTTTTT

clone_size: many
j_call: TRBJ1-3
d_call: NA
v_call: TRBV7-9
cdr3_aa: CASSLGQPSSGNTIYF
cdr3_nt: TGTGCCAGCAGCTTAGGCCAGCCAAGCTCTGGAAACACCATATATTTT

clone_size: many
j_call: TRBJ1-1
d_call: NA
v_call: TRBV7-2
cdr3_aa: CASRPPRGSSEAFF
cdr3_nt: TGTGCCAGCAGGCCCCCACGGGGATCGTCTGAAGCTTTCTTT

clone_size: many
j_call: TRBJ2-1
d_call: NA
v_call: TRBV14
cdr3_aa: CASSQGRGSYNEQFF
cdr3_nt: TGTGCCAGCAGCCAAGGACGGGGCTCCTACAATGAGCAGTTCTTC

clone_size: many
j_call: TRBJ2-7
d_call: NA
v_call: TRBV7-2
cdr3_aa: CASSLSQDTYEQYF
cdr3_nt: TGTGCCAGCAGCTTATCGCAGGATACCTACGAGCAGTACTTC

clone_size: few
j_call: TRBJ2-2
d_call: TRBD1
v_call: TRBV24-1
cdr3_aa: CATSEGRGRIGELFF
cdr3_nt: TGTGCCACCTCGGAGGGCAGGGGGCGGATCGGGGAGCTGTTTTTT

clone_size: many
j_call: TRBJ1-6
d_call: NA
v_call: TRBV20-1
cdr3_aa: CSASSRRRRLGNSPLHF
cdr3_nt: TGCAGTGCTAGCAGTCGTAGGAGGCGCCTGGGTAATTCACCCCTCCACTTT

clone_size: medium-sized
j_call: TRBJ2-5
d_call: NA
v_call: TRBV23-1
cdr3_aa: CASSRSPRKRKTQYF
cdr3_nt: TGCGCCAGCAGTCGATCACCACGGAAGAGGAAGACCCAGTACTTC

clone_size: medium-sized
j_call: TRBJ2-5
d_call: TRBD2
v_call: TRBV5-1
cdr3_aa: CASSFRDYGETQYF
cdr3_nt: TGCGCCAGCAGCTTCCGGGACTACGGAGAGACCCAGTACTTC

clone_size: many
j_call: TRBJ1-1
d_call: NA
v_call: TRBV19
cdr3_aa: CASSSPGQVNTEAFF
cdr3_nt: TGTGCCAGTAGTTCGCCAGGGCAGGTGAACACTGAAGCTTTCTTT

clone_size: medium-sized
j_call: TRBJ2-2
d_call: NA
v_call: TRBV30
cdr3_aa: CAWSVVGVSWNTGELFF
cdr3_nt: TGTGCCTGGAGTGTAGTAGGGGTCAGCTGGAACACCGGGGAGCTGTTTTTT